Listed here are 20 T cell receptor beta chains from one sample, sequenced in a study of CD4 T cells in relation to SARS-CoV-2 and coronaviruses. Unexposed donor CD4+ T cells date from 2011-2018, before the COVID-19 pandemic. The table came from immunoSEQ multiplex PCR; TCRdb's copy has only in-frame clones and leaves some out. The repertoire holds 65,000 or so clones, about nine tenths seen once, with about 1.6% in the top ten. Sequencing input: memory CD4+ T cells from PBMCs. The receptors originated from a human donor in good health.

The V and J genes are TRBV7-9 and TRBJ2-5, with 7 positions matching TRBD2. Per the germline V gene, CDR1 is SEHNR and CDR2 is FQNEAQ (reference sequence). The J segment lost 5 bases and the V segment lost 7 bases, leaving 10 bases of the junction unmatched. The CDR3 spans 14 residues. The CDR3 is CASTPGGGGETQYF. The DNA of the CDR3 is TGTGCCAGCACCCCGGGGGGAGGTGGCGAGACCCAGTACTTC.

This rearrangement joins TRBV27 to TRBJ1-2, with D unresolved. The V gene's germline CDR1 is MNHEY and CDR2 SMNVEV (reference sequence). The CDR3 has 15 amino acids. The V and J ends lost 5 bases and 4 bases respectively, with 17 bases between them. The CDR3 loop reads CASSPPPPGLYGYTF. Here the CDR3 DNA reads TGTGCCAGCAGTCCACCGCCCCCCGGCCTCTATGGCTACACCTTC.

The chain uses TRBV4-3 and TRBJ1-2; D is perhaps TRBD1 (6 bases). CDR1 is LGHNA, CDR2 YSLEER, per germline. The CDR3 length is 15 residues. V was clipped by 0 bases and J by 2 bases, with 10 bases between them. The CDR3 DNA reads TGCGCCAGCAGCCAAGAGACAGGAGGAAACTATGGCTACACCTTC. It is translated as CASSQETGGNYGYTF.

CDR3 DNA: TGTGCCAGCAGCCCCACCACTAGCGGGAGAGGCACCGGGGAGCTGTTTTTT. Translating gives CASSPTTSGRGTGELFF. This sequence joins TRBV3-1 (or the pseudogene TRBV3-2) and TRBJ2-2, with 11 positions matching TRBD2. Germline values: CDR1 LGHDT, CDR2 YNNKEL (reference sequence). The CDR3 loop spans 17 amino acids. Germline trimming cut 4 bases from V and 4 bases from J; bases unmatched to any gene: 8.

The genes are TRBV5-1 and TRBJ2-7; unclear D gene. Germline CDR1 and CDR2: SGHRS and YFSETQ. This CDR3 is built from 13 residues. Trimming removed 3 bases from V and 4 bases from J, with 11 bases in between. The DNA for the CDR3 is TGCGCCAGCAGCTCGACGGAACTATACGAGCAGTACTTC. Translating gives CASSSTELYEQYF. The entire variable domain, with the rest obtained from reference TRBV5-1 and TRBJ2-7, is as follows: KAGVTQTPRYLIKTRGQQVTLSCSPISGHRSVSWYQQTPGQGLQFLFEYFSETQRNKGNFPGRFSGRQFSNSRSEMNVSTLELGDSALYLCASSSTELYEQYFGPGTRLTVT.

This clone occurred a few times. The V and J genes are TRBV4-1 and TRBJ2-1, with 15 bases fitting TRBD2. The trim removed 4 bases at V and 9 bases at J, leaving 7 bases unmatched. Germline loops: CDR1 MGHRA, CDR2 YSYEKL. This CDR3 is built from 16 residues. In DNA form, the CDR3 reads TGCGCCAGCAGCCCCCCCTGGGGACTAGCGGGAGGTGAGCAGTTCTTC. Protein product: CASSPPWGLAGGEQFF.

The rearrangement joins TRBV10-3 to TRBJ1-2; 7 nucleotides match TRBD1. Germline V gene lookup returns CDR1 ENHRY and CDR2 SYGVKD. There are 15 residues in the CDR3. The V and J ends lost 0 bases and 4 bases, in that order; junction bases with no gene match: 5. CDR3 residues: CAISESGQESYGYTF. CDR3 nucleotides: TGTGCCATCAGTGAGTCAGGACAGGAATCCTATGGCTACACCTTC.

This chain joins TRBV7-8 and TRBJ2-5, with 8 bases matching TRBD2. CDR1 SGHVS and CDR2 FQNEAQ come from the germline V gene. This CDR3 spans 14 amino acids. V was clipped by 4 bases and J by 6 bases; unmatched bases: 7. The CDR3 DNA sequence: TGTGCCAGCAGCTCCCGACTAGCGACCCAGACCCAGTACTTC. This translates into CASSSRLATQTQYF.

V gene TRBV7-9 combines with J gene TRBJ2-1; perhaps D is TRBD1 or TRBD2 (5 bases each). Looked up from germline, CDR1 is SEHNR and CDR2 is FQNEAQ (reference sequence). This CDR3 has 13 amino acids. With 4 bases removed from V and 6 bases from J, the gap between germline ends came to 10 bases. As DNA, the CDR3 is TGTGCCAGCAGCTCATCGGGGACCAATGAGCAGTTCTTC. Protein sequence: CASSSSGTNEQFF. The full variable domain, in which reference TRBV7-9 and TRBJ2-1 provide the parts outside the CDR3, is DTGVSQNPRHKITKRGQNVTFRCDPISEHNRLYWYRQTLGQGPEFLTYFQNEAQLEKSRLLSDRFSAERPKGSFSTLEIQRTEQGDSAMYLCASSSSGTNEQFFGPGTRLTVL.

The chain has TRBV6-1 and TRBJ2-7; a weak D match, TRBD2 (7 bases). Deletions cut 3 bases from V and 4 bases from J, with 22 bases between. Per the germline V gene, CDR1 is MNHNS and CDR2 is SASEGT. This CDR3 has 17 residues. The CDR3 protein is CASSDRRGGRGLYEQYF. The DNA of the CDR3 is TGTGCCAGCAGTGATAGAAGGGGGGGACGGGGACTTTACGAGCAGTACTTC.

Only one count was recorded for this clone. This chain joins TRBV28 and TRBJ2-1; 9 positions agree with TRBD2. The CDR3 has 14 residues. J was trimmed by 8 bases and V by 6 bases; bases with no gene match: 8. Germline V gives CDR1 MDHEN, CDR2 SYDVKM. CDR3 in DNA: TGTGCCAGCAGGGCGGGAGGGCCCGGCCATGAGCAGTTCTTC. Its protein product is CASRAGGPGHEQFF. The whole variable domain, filled in from reference TRBV28 and TRBJ2-1, reads DVKVTQSSRYLVKRTGEKVFLECVQDMDHENMFWYRQDPGLGLRLIYFSYDVKMKEKGDIPEGYSVSREKKERFSLILESASTNQTSMYLCASRAGGPGHEQFFGPGTRLTVL.

J is TRBJ2-2 and V is TRBV28; D gene ambiguous. Germline CDR1 reads MDHEN; CDR2 reads SYDVKM. V lost 9 bases and J lost 2, with 10 bases in between. CDR3 length equals 13 residues. The CDR3 bases are TGTGCCAGTTCCTCGACCAACACCGGGGAGCTGTTTTTT. It yields the protein CASSSTNTGELFF.

The chain is built from TRBV2 and TRBJ2-2; a possible D gene is TRBD2 (5 bases). V was pared by 6 bases and J by 3 bases, with 8 bases between. CDR1 SNHLY and CDR2 FYNNEI come from the germline V gene. The CDR3 runs to 13 residues. The CDR3 bases are TGTGCCAGCAGCCTAGCTTACACCGGGGAGCTGTTTTTT. This gives the protein CASSLAYTGELFF.

The chain uses TRBV5-1 and TRBJ2-1; 7 nucleotides match TRBD1. The CDR3 runs to 15 residues. The germline V gene encodes CDR1 SGHRS and CDR2 YFSETQ. With V trimmed by 0 bases and J by 4 bases, 4 bases remained unmatched. The CDR3 here is CASSLDGTDYNEQFF. The CDR3, as DNA: TGCGCCAGCAGCTTGGACGGGACAGATTACAATGAGCAGTTCTTC. Complete variable domain (other parts from reference TRBV5-1 and TRBJ2-1): KAGVTQTPRYLIKTRGQQVTLSCSPISGHRSVSWYQQTPGQGLQFLFEYFSETQRNKGNFPGRFSGRQFSNSRSEMNVSTLELGDSALYLCASSLDGTDYNEQFFGPGTRLTVL.

The chain couples TRBV7-3 to TRBJ2-3; 7 bases fit TRBD2. The CDR3 is 13 residues long. The trim removed 4 bases at V and 3 bases at J, leaving 1 base unmatched. The V gene's germline CDR1 is SGHTA and CDR2 FQGTGA. In nucleotides, the CDR3 is TGTGCCAGCAGCTCCGGGAGGACAGATACGCAGTATTTT. This sequence encodes CASSSGRTDTQYF. The whole variable domain, remainder taken from reference TRBV7-3 and TRBJ2-3, is GAGVSQTPSNKVTEKGKYVELRCDPISGHTALYWYRQSLGQGPEFLIYFQGTGAADDSGLPNDRFFAVRPEGSVSTLKIQRTERGDSAVYLCASSSGRTDTQYFGPGTRLTVL.

This sequence joins TRBV2 and TRBJ2-7, with 8 bases fitting TRBD2. V lost 10 bases to trimming and J lost 2 bases; unmatched junction nucleotides: 10. The V gene's germline CDR1 is SNHLY and CDR2 FYNNEI. This CDR3 is 14 amino acids long. CDR3 sequence reads: CATSPGLVTYEQYF. CDR3 sequence (DNA): TGTGCCACCTCACCGGGACTAGTTACCTACGAGCAGTACTTC. Based on the CDR3 plus reference TRBV2 and TRBJ2-7, the full variable domain is EPEVTQTPSHQVTQMGQEVILRCVPISNHLYFYWYRQILGQKVEFLVSFYNNEISEKSEIFDDQFSVERPDGSNFTLKIRSTKLEDSAMYFCATSPGLVTYEQYFGPGTRLTVT.

This clone was recorded only once. The chain has TRBV5-1 and TRBJ1-3, with no clear D. This CDR3 contains 16 residues. Trimming took 0 bases from V and 4 from J, leaving 14 bases between them. CDR1 SGHRS and CDR2 YFSETQ come from the germline V gene. Written as DNA, the CDR3 is TGCGCCAGCAGCTTGGAGGTTGGGGTCTCGGGAAACACCATATATTTT. This encodes CASSLEVGVSGNTIYF. Supplemented by reference TRBV5-1 and TRBJ1-3, the full variable domain reads KAGVTQTPRYLIKTRGQQVTLSCSPISGHRSVSWYQQTPGQGLQFLFEYFSETQRNKGNFPGRFSGRQFSNSRSEMNVSTLELGDSALYLCASSLEVGVSGNTIYFGEGSWLTVV.

The chain recombines TRBV7-3 with TRBJ2-3, with 10 bases aligning to TRBD2. V dropped 5 bases and J dropped 0; count of bases not matched to a gene: 5. Germline assignment: CDR1 SGHTA and CDR2 FQGTGA. This CDR3 comprises 16 residues. The CDR3: CASSLLAGASTDTQYF. DNA for the CDR3: TGTGCCAGCAGCCTCCTAGCGGGGGCTAGCACAGATACGCAGTATTTT.

CDR3 residues: CASMGGPGSGHYSGNTIYF. As DNA, the CDR3 is TGTGCCAGTATGGGAGGGCCAGGGAGCGGGCATTACTCTGGAAACACCATATATTTT. The chain carries TRBV19 and TRBJ1-3; tentative D call: TRBD1 (5 bases). The CDR3 totals 19 residues. CDR1 and CDR2 (germline): LNHDA, SQIVND (reference sequence). V lost 7 bases and J 0 bases, leaving 25 bases between the germline ends.

Only a few counts were recorded for this clone. In DNA form, the CDR3 reads TGTGCAAGTCGGTCTTTTACAGGACAGGGAAAAGAGACCCAGTACTTC. This translates into CASRSFTGQGKETQYF. This chain connects TRBV12-2 to TRBJ2-5; the listed D gene, TRBD1, was not tested against the DNA. TRBV12-2 is classified as a pseudogene. This CDR3 is built from 16 residues.